This passage covers 23 T cell receptor beta chains from one sample sequenced in a study of monozygotic twins with cystic fibrosis. This table comes from immunoSEQ multiplex PCR, and its TCRdb copy is limited to in-frame clones, with some not included. Among under 10,000 clones listed, around 98% were seen once. Sequencing input: blood. These receptors were obtained from a girl aged 2 to 10 with cystic fibrosis.

DNA for the CDR3: TGTGCCACCGGTCAGGGGACCCAGCCCCAGCATTTT. Translating gives CATGQGTQPQHF. The V gene is TRBV15, the J gene TRBJ1-5; D is perhaps TRBD1 (6 bases). Trimming pared 8 bases from V and 7 bases from J, leaving 12 bases between. The length of the CDR3 is 12 residues. Germline lookup yields CDR1 LNHNV and CDR2 YYDKDF (reference sequence).

J is TRBJ2-7 and V is TRBV28, with D tentatively TRBD1 (7 bases). Per the germline V gene, CDR1 is MDHEN and CDR2 is SYDVKM. V dropped 8 bases and J dropped 7 bases, with 21 bases sitting between them. This CDR3 is built from 14 residues. The CDR3 spells CASEGAARAGEQYF. DNA of the CDR3: TGTGCCAGCGAGGGGGCGGCCCGGGCGGGGGAGCAGTACTTC. Full variable domain (missing parts from reference TRBV28 and TRBJ2-7): DVKVTQSSRYLVKRTGEKVFLECVQDMDHENMFWYRQDPGLGLRLIYFSYDVKMKEKGDIPEGYSVSREKKERFSLILESASTNQTSMYLCASEGAARAGEQYFGPGTRLTVT.

The rearrangement joins TRBV6-1 to TRBJ2-7, with TRBD1 identical over 9 bases. V lost 5 bases to trimming and J lost 0 bases; unmatched junction nucleotides: 2. Germline V gene lookup returns CDR1 MNHNS and CDR2 SASEGT. The CDR3 consists of 14 residues. CDR3 sequence (DNA): TGTGCCAGCAGTTGGGACAGGGTCTCCTACGAGCAGTACTTC. Protein product: CASSWDRVSYEQYF.

The genes are TRBV5-1 and TRBJ1-2, with 7 nucleotides matching TRBD1. V was pared by 4 bases and J by 5 bases, with 11 bases of the junction left unmatched. The CDR3 totals 15 residues. Germline V gene lookup returns CDR1 SGHRS and CDR2 YFSETQ. CDR3 coding DNA: TGCGCCAGCAGCATAGATTCACAGGGGAAATATGGCTACACCTTC. It specifies CASSIDSQGKYGYTF.

The chain recombines TRBV19 with TRBJ1-5, with 8 bases aligning to TRBD1. Germline CDR1 reads LNHDA; CDR2 reads SQIVND (reference sequence). J lost 5 bases, V lost 5 bases, and 8 bases had no gene match. The CDR3 is made up of 15 amino acids. As DNA, the CDR3 is TGTGCCAGTAGTCAGGACAGGGAAGGTGATCAGCCCCAGCATTTT. Protein: CASSQDREGDQPQHF.

The chain recombines TRBV21-1 with TRBJ2-3. TRBV21-1 is termed a pseudogene. This CDR3 is built from 16 residues. Written as DNA, the CDR3 is TGTGCCAGCAGCAAAGGTGACCGGGGCCCCGCCCATACGCAGTATTTT. Translated: CASSKGDRGPAHTQYF.

V gene TRBV19 combines with J gene TRBJ2-4, with D possibly matching TRBD1 (6 bases). This CDR3 spans 16 amino acids. The V and J ends lost 5 bases and 0 bases respectively, with 14 bases between them. The germline V gene encodes CDR1 LNHDA and CDR2 SQIVND (reference sequence). CDR3 protein: CASSPHQGLAKNIQYF. DNA of the CDR3: TGTGCCAGTAGTCCACACCAGGGGTTAGCCAAAAACATTCAGTACTTC.

The chain combines TRBV29-1 with TRBJ2-3; 11 bases line up with TRBD2. Germline CDR1 SQVTM, CDR2 ANQGSEA. The ends lost 5 bases at V and 3 bases at J; junction bases unmatched: 4. The CDR3 length is 14 residues. Here the CDR3 DNA reads TGCAGCGTTTGGACTAGCGGGTTGACAGATACGCAGTATTTT. This codes for CSVWTSGLTDTQYF.

The chain has TRBV5-1 and TRBJ2-2, with a tentative D call TRBD1 (6 bases). V dropped 3 bases and J dropped 3 bases, with 12 bases sitting between them. Germline-derived CDR1 and CDR2 are SGHRS and YFSETQ. The CDR3 has 15 residues. The CDR3 nucleotides are TGCGCCAGCAGCTCAACAGGGCCGGACACCGGGGAGCTGTTTTTT. It translates to CASSSTGPDTGELFF. Full variable domain (remainder filled in from reference TRBV5-1 and TRBJ2-2): KAGVTQTPRYLIKTRGQQVTLSCSPISGHRSVSWYQQTPGQGLQFLFEYFSETQRNKGNFPGRFSGRQFSNSRSEMNVSTLELGDSALYLCASSSTGPDTGELFFGEGSRLTVL.

The chain links TRBV28 to TRBJ2-3; D unresolved. Trimming left V 6 bases short and J 4 bases short, with 11 bases between. The germline V gene has CDR1 MDHEN and CDR2 SYDVKM. This CDR3 spans 13 amino acids. The CDR3 region is CASSPRFPDTQYF. CDR3 nucleotide sequence: TGTGCCAGCAGCCCCCGATTCCCAGATACGCAGTATTTT.

In nucleotides, the CDR3 is TGTGCCAGCAGCTCAACCGGGACTAGCGGGAGGGCCGGGAATGAGCAGTTCTTC. This sequence encodes CASSSTGTSGRAGNEQFF. The J gene is TRBJ2-1, the V gene TRBV11-2; the match to TRBD2 covers 16 bases. Trimming took 4 bases from V and 7 from J; bases not matched to a gene: 10. Germline CDR1 and CDR2: SGHAT and FQNNGV. The CDR3 has 18 amino acids.

This chain links TRBV6-1 with TRBJ2-7, with D unclear. Germline assignment: CDR1 MNHNS and CDR2 SASEGT. The V gene lost 6 bases and the J gene lost 3 bases, with 9 bases spanning the gap. The CDR3 length is 12 residues. The CDR3 nucleotides read TGTGCCAGCAGGAGGTCCTTCTACGAGCAGTACTTC. It encodes CASRRSFYEQYF.

This chain joins TRBV27 and TRBJ2-1, with 8 nucleotides matching TRBD1. Germline lookup yields CDR1 MNHEY and CDR2 SMNVEV (reference sequence). Unmatched junction bases numbered 6, after V lost 6 bases and J lost 8 bases. The CDR3 is made up of 13 amino acids. In DNA, the CDR3 is TGTGCCAGCAGGCCGACAGGGGTCGATGAGCAGTTCTTC. Protein product: CASRPTGVDEQFF.

The rearrangement uses TRBV5-1 and TRBJ2-7; TRBD1 might be the D (6 bases). The CDR3 extends over 14 amino acids. V shed 4 bases and J shed 3 bases, with 14 bases lying between them. Germline V gene sequence: CDR1 SGHRS, CDR2 YFSETQ. The CDR3 coding sequence is TGCGCCAGCAGCCAGACCGGGACACTCTACGAGCAGTACTTC. It codes for CASSQTGTLYEQYF.

The chain joins TRBV6-1 to TRBJ1-5; a weak D match, TRBD1 (5 bases). CDR1 and CDR2 (germline): MNHNS, SASEGT. Trimming removed 6 bases at V and 2 bases at J, with 8 bases between. This CDR3 region has 13 residues. CDR3 nucleotides: TGTGCCAGCAGCTCGGGGGGCAATCAGCCCCAGCATTTT. As protein: CASSSGGNQPQHF.

V usage is TRBV2 and J usage is TRBJ2-7, with D perhaps TRBD2 (6 bases). V gave up 4 bases and J gave up 0 bases, with 10 bases separating them. CDR1 is SNHLY, CDR2 FYNNEI, per germline. The CDR3 is made up of 14 amino acids. The CDR3 sequence is CASSGRGLSYEQYF. The CDR3 coding sequence is TGTGCCAGCAGTGGGAGGGGCCTCTCCTACGAGCAGTACTTC.

The rearrangement uses TRBV15 and TRBJ2-2; perhaps D is TRBD1 or TRBD2 (5 bases each). V gave up 3 bases and J gave up 4 bases, with 18 bases separating them. CDR3 length equals 17 residues. Germline CDR1 and CDR2: LNHNV and YYDKDF (reference sequence). The CDR3 DNA is TGTGCCACCAGCAGGGATTTAGGGACCTTAGCCACCGGGGAGCTGTTTTTT. It is translated as CATSRDLGTLATGELFF.

The chain has TRBV27 and TRBJ2-1; perhaps TRBD2 as D (6 bases). The CDR3 runs 14 residues. CDR1 and CDR2 (germline): MNHEY, SMNVEV (reference sequence). Between the trimmed V and J ends, which lost 3 bases and 0 bases, there was a span of 6 bases. DNA for the CDR3: TGTGCCAGCAGTTTCGGGAGCTCCTACAATGAGCAGTTCTTC. Encoded protein: CASSFGSSYNEQFF.

V is TRBV5-6 and J is TRBJ2-4; the match to TRBD1 covers 9 bases. The V gene's germline CDR1 is SGHDT and CDR2 YYEEEE. The CDR3 totals 16 residues. V was pared by 4 bases and J by 1 base, with 6 bases of the junction left unmatched. CDR3 bases: TGTGCCAGCAGCGCGGACAGGGGTTATGCCAAAAACATTCAGTACTTC. Encoded protein: CASSADRGYAKNIQYF.

This sequence joins TRBV2 and TRBJ1-1, with a weak D call TRBD1 (5 bases). CDR1 is SNHLY, CDR2 FYNNEI, per germline. V gave up 6 bases and J gave up 1 base, with 9 bases separating them. This CDR3 has 13 amino acids. In DNA, the CDR3 is TGTGCCAGCAGCCTGGGGGAGAACACTGAAGCTTTCTTT. Translated, it gives CASSLGENTEAFF.

This clone is a singleton in its sample. The CDR3 reads CASSLSTVNTEAFF. The CDR3 DNA reads as TGTGCCAGCAGTTTATCAACAGTGAACACTGAAGCTTTCTTT. V gene TRBV28 combines with J gene TRBJ1-1; D gene unclear. V was clipped by 1 base and J by 0 bases, with 6 bases between them. The CDR3 covers 14 residues. Germline V gene lookup returns CDR1 MDHEN and CDR2 SYDVKM.

The rearrangement links TRBV6-1 to TRBJ1-4, with 8 bases that match TRBD1. Germline V gives CDR1 MNHNS, CDR2 SASEGT. Trimming cost V 0 bases and J 7 bases; bases outside gene matches: 4. The CDR3 consists of 15 residues. As DNA, the CDR3 is TGTGCCAGCAGTGAAGCAGCGGGACAGGTTGAAAAACTGTTTTTT. Translation gives CASSEAAGQVEKLFF.

CDR3 in amino acids: CASSQVPGQGNQPQHF. CDR3 DNA sequence: TGCGCCAGCAGCCAAGTGCCCGGACAGGGGAATCAGCCCCAGCATTTT. This rearrangement joins TRBV4-1 to TRBJ1-5; 9 bases line up with TRBD1. Germline assignment: CDR1 MGHRA and CDR2 YSYEKL. V was clipped by 1 base and J by 4 bases; unmatched bases: 5. This CDR3 is 16 amino acids long.